A selection of T cell receptor beta chains follows, all from one sample in a study of cytomegalovirus exposure and HLA in healthy donors. The assay was immunoSEQ multiplex PCR, and TCRdb's table has in-frame clones only and misses some. Here the sample spans around 100,000 clones, roughly 80% being singletons. The sequencing sample was made of PBMCs. Receptors were obtained from a man over 45 in good health and CMV-seropositive. The CDR3 runs from the conserved cysteine through the conserved F or W. D genes are given only for firm matches. Size is stated for part of the rows, as once, few or many counts, or as a class when the clone is expanded.

clone_size: few
j_call: TRBJ2-3
d_call: TRBD1
v_call: TRBV5-1
cdr3_nt: TGCGCCAGCAGCTTGGAACAGGGGTTCGGTACGCAGTATTTT
cdr3_aa: CASSLEQGFGTQYF

clone_size: NA
j_call: TRBJ2-7
d_call: TRBD1
v_call: TRBV28
cdr3_nt: TGTGCCAGCAGTTCGGGACAGGGGCCCTACGAGCAGTACTTC
cdr3_aa: CASSSGQGPYEQYF

clone_size: NA
j_call: TRBJ1-3
d_call: TRBD1
v_call: TRBV27
cdr3_nt: TGTGCCAGCCATACAGGGGACGGAAACACCATATATTTT
cdr3_aa: CASHTGDGNTIYF

clone_size: NA
j_call: TRBJ1-1
d_call: TRBD1
v_call: TRBV28
cdr3_nt: TGTGCCAGCAGTGCAGGACAGGGTTGGGGGCTGAAGGCTGAAGCTTTCTTT
cdr3_aa: CASSAGQGWGLKAEAFF

clone_size: NA
j_call: TRBJ2-1
d_call: TRBD2
v_call: TRBV27
cdr3_nt: TGTGCCAGCGGGGGACTAGCGGAGAACTACAATGAGCAGTTCTTC
cdr3_aa: CASGGLAENYNEQFF

clone_size: NA
j_call: TRBJ1-2
d_call: NA
v_call: TRBV28
cdr3_nt: TGTGCCAGCAGAAGAGTGAGCTACACCTTC
cdr3_aa: CASRRVSYTF

clone_size: NA
j_call: TRBJ2-5
d_call: TRBD1
v_call: TRBV11-2
cdr3_nt: TGTGCCAGCAGCCTATCGACAGGGGGATACGAGACCCAGTACTTC
cdr3_aa: CASSLSTGGYETQYF

clone_size: NA
j_call: TRBJ2-1
d_call: TRBD2
v_call: TRBV5-1
cdr3_nt: TGCGCCAGCACGCTAGCGGGAGTCTATGAGCAGTTCTTC
cdr3_aa: CASTLAGVYEQFF

clone_size: NA
j_call: TRBJ1-2
d_call: TRBD1
v_call: TRBV7-2
cdr3_nt: TGTGCCAGCAGCCGACAGGGACAGGGGTTTGGCTATGGCTACACCTTC
cdr3_aa: CASSRQGQGFGYGYTF

clone_size: NA
j_call: TRBJ2-5
d_call: NA
v_call: TRBV7-2
cdr3_nt: TGTGCCAGCAGCTTAGCGCGACTAGGTGGGACCCAGTACTTC
cdr3_aa: CASSLARLGGTQYF

clone_size: NA
j_call: TRBJ2-1
d_call: NA
v_call: TRBV27
cdr3_nt: TGTGCCAGCAGTTTCCCCGGAGGTTCCGTTAATGAGCAGTTCTTC
cdr3_aa: CASSFPGGSVNEQFF

clone_size: NA
j_call: TRBJ2-7
d_call: NA
v_call: TRBV5-1
cdr3_nt: TGCGCCAGCAGCGGGGCCTCCTACGAGCAGTACTTC
cdr3_aa: CASSGASYEQYF

clone_size: NA
j_call: TRBJ2-5
d_call: TRBD1
v_call: TRBV7-6
cdr3_nt: TGTGCCAGCAGCTCAGCCGGGACAGAAAAAGAGACCCAGTACTTC
cdr3_aa: CASSSAGTEKETQYF

clone_size: NA
j_call: TRBJ2-3
d_call: NA
v_call: TRBV28
cdr3_nt: TGTGCCTCCCAGTCCTGGGGGGTCTCTAGCACAGATACGCAGTATTTT
cdr3_aa: CASQSWGVSSTDTQYF

clone_size: few
j_call: TRBJ2-2
d_call: TRBD2
v_call: TRBV28
cdr3_nt: TGTGCCAGCAGACACGAGGCGGGAGTTTACACCGGGGAGCTGTTTTTT
cdr3_aa: CASRHEAGVYTGELFF

clone_size: NA
j_call: TRBJ1-2
d_call: NA
v_call: TRBV10-3
cdr3_nt: TGTGCCATCAGGGCAGAATTCAACTATGGCTACACCTTC
cdr3_aa: CAIRAEFNYGYTF

clone_size: NA
j_call: TRBJ2-7
d_call: TRBD1
v_call: TRBV5-1
cdr3_nt: TGCGCCAGCAGCCATAGAGCTACGACAGGGAACTACGAGCAGTACTTC
cdr3_aa: CASSHRATTGNYEQYF

clone_size: few
j_call: TRBJ2-5
d_call: TRBD2
v_call: TRBV2
cdr3_nt: TGTGCCAGCAATATGGGACTATCCGAAGAGACCCAGTACTTC
cdr3_aa: CASNMGLSEETQYF

clone_size: NA
j_call: TRBJ2-7
d_call: TRBD2
v_call: TRBV2
cdr3_nt: TGTGCCAGCATGACTAGCGGGAGCTACGAGCAGTACTTC
cdr3_aa: CASMTSGSYEQYF

clone_size: NA
j_call: TRBJ2-2
d_call: TRBD2
v_call: TRBV5-3
cdr3_nt: TGTGCCAGAAGCTTCTTAAGGCGGGAGGACACCGGGGAGCTGTTTTTT
cdr3_aa: CARSFLRREDTGELFF

clone_size: NA
j_call: TRBJ2-2
d_call: NA
v_call: TRBV7-9
cdr3_nt: TGTGCCAGCAGCTCCGGACAGAACACCGGGGAGCTGTTTTTT
cdr3_aa: CASSSGQNTGELFF

clone_size: NA
j_call: TRBJ2-3
d_call: NA
v_call: TRBV7-6
cdr3_nt: TGTGTCAGCAGCGAGGTTTTAAGCGGATACACAGATACGCAGTATTTT
cdr3_aa: CVSSEVLSGYTDTQYF

clone_size: few
j_call: TRBJ2-7
d_call: NA
v_call: TRBV1
cdr3_nt: TGCACCAGCAGCCAAGGGGAACAGGAGAGCGAGCAGTACTTC
cdr3_aa: CTSSQGEQESEQYF

clone_size: few
j_call: TRBJ1-4
d_call: NA
v_call: TRBV11-3
cdr3_nt: TGTGCCAGCAGCTTAAAGGGGTTGTGGAAACTGTTTTTT
cdr3_aa: CASSLKGLWKLFF

clone_size: NA
j_call: TRBJ1-2
d_call: NA
v_call: TRBV2
cdr3_nt: TGTGCCAGCAGTGAGTGGGCGGGTGGAAACTATGGCTACACCTTC
cdr3_aa: CASSEWAGGNYGYTF

clone_size: once
j_call: TRBJ2-1
d_call: TRBD2
v_call: TRBV19
cdr3_nt: TGTGCCAGTAGTAGGACTAGCGGGACCCATGAGCAGTTCTTC
cdr3_aa: CASSRTSGTHEQFF

clone_size: NA
j_call: TRBJ2-5
d_call: NA
v_call: TRBV28
cdr3_nt: TGTGCCAGCAGTTTAGGAGGGGCGGGGGAGACCCAGTACTTC
cdr3_aa: CASSLGGAGETQYF

clone_size: NA
j_call: TRBJ2-7
d_call: NA
v_call: TRBV5-4
cdr3_nt: TGTGCCAGCAGACTACAGGACTCCTACGAGCAGTACTTC
cdr3_aa: CASRLQDSYEQYF

clone_size: NA
j_call: TRBJ1-1
d_call: NA
v_call: TRBV29-1
cdr3_nt: TGCAGCGTTGAAGGGGAGACAGGAGCGAACACTGAAGCTTTCTTT
cdr3_aa: CSVEGETGANTEAFF

clone_size: once
j_call: TRBJ2-7
d_call: TRBD2
v_call: TRBV4-2
cdr3_nt: TGTGCCAGCAGCCAGCCGGGACTAGCGGGAGGGAGGGAGCAGTACTTC
cdr3_aa: CASSQPGLAGGREQYF

clone_size: few
j_call: TRBJ1-6
d_call: NA
v_call: TRBV14
cdr3_nt: TGTGCCAGCAGCGCATACAGGGTTTCACCCCTCCACTTT
cdr3_aa: CASSAYRVSPLHF

clone_size: NA
j_call: TRBJ2-5
d_call: NA
v_call: TRBV6-1
cdr3_nt: TGTGCCAGCGAAAGGGAGGAGACCCAGTACTTC
cdr3_aa: CASEREETQYF

clone_size: once
j_call: TRBJ1-2
d_call: NA
v_call: TRBV4-2
cdr3_nt: TGTGCCAGCAGCCAAGATGAGGGCCCAAACTTCTATGGCTACACCTTC
cdr3_aa: CASSQDEGPNFYGYTF

clone_size: NA
j_call: TRBJ2-3
d_call: TRBD2
v_call: TRBV5-1
cdr3_nt: TGCGCCAGCAGCACGGCAGCGGGAGGCCATGCAGATACGCAGTATTTT
cdr3_aa: CASSTAAGGHADTQYF

clone_size: NA
j_call: TRBJ2-7
d_call: TRBD2
v_call: TRBV19
cdr3_nt: TGTGCCAGTAGTTTCCCCGCCAGCGGGAGCGGATACGAGCAGTACTTC
cdr3_aa: CASSFPASGSGYEQYF

clone_size: NA
j_call: TRBJ1-4
d_call: NA
v_call: TRBV27
cdr3_nt: TGTGCCAGCAAAAGCGGGGGCCCTAATGAAAAACTGTTTTTT
cdr3_aa: CASKSGGPNEKLFF